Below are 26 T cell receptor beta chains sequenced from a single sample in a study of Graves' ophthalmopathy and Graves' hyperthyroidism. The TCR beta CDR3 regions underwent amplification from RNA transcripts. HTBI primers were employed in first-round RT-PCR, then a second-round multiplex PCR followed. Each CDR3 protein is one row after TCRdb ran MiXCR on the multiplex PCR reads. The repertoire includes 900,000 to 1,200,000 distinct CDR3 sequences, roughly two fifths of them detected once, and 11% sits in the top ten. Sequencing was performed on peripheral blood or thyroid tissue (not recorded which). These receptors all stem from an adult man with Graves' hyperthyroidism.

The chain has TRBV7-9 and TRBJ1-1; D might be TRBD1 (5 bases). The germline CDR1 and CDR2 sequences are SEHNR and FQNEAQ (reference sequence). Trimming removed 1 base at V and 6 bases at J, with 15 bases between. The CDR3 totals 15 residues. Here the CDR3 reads CASSLDASGAAEAFF. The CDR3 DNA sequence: TGTGCCAGCAGCTTAGACGCTAGCGGGGCTGCTGAAGCTTTCTTT.

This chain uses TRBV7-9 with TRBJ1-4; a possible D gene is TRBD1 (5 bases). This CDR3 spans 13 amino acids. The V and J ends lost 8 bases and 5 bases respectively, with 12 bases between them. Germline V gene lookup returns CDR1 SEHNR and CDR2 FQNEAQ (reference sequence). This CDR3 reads CASSRQRNEKLFF. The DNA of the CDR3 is TGTGCCAGCTCGAGACAGAGAAATGAAAAACTGTTTTTT.

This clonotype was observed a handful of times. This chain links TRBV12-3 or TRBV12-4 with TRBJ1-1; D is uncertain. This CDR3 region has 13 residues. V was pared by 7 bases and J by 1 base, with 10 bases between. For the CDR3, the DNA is TGTGCCAGCACCCTCACACAGAACACTGAAGCTTTCTTT. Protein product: CASTLTQNTEAFF.

The CDR3, as DNA: TGTGCCAGCAGGGGGGAGCGGGACGAGCAGTACTTC. It codes for CASRGERDEQYF. The chain recombines TRBV12-3 or TRBV12-4 with TRBJ2-7; D might be TRBD2 (6 bases). The V end was cut by 6 bases, the J end by 5 bases, with 11 bases between. This CDR3 is built from 12 residues.

The chain's CDR3 is CSASRDRDTEAFF. The CDR3 region has the DNA TGCAGCGCTTCCCGGGACAGGGACACTGAAGCTTTCTTT. The chain links TRBV29-1 to TRBJ1-1; TRBD1 aligns across 9 bases. From germline, CDR1 is SQVTM and CDR2 ANQGSEA. Trimming at V came to 7 bases and at J to 3 bases, leaving 6 bases not matched to a gene. The CDR3 loop spans 13 amino acids.

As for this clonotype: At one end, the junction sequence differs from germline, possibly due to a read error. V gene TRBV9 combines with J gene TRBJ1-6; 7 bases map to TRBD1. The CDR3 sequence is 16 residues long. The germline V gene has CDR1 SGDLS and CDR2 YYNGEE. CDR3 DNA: TGTACCAGCAGCGTGCTACCGGTGAGGGGGCATTCGCCCCTCCACTTT. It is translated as CTSSVLPVRGHSPLHF. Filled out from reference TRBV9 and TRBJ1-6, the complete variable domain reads DSGVTQTPKHLITATGQRVTLRCSPRSGDLSVYWYQQSLDQGLQFLIQYYNGEERAKGNILERFSAQQFPDLHSELNLSSLELGDSALYFCTSSVLPVRGHSPLHFGNGTRLTVT.

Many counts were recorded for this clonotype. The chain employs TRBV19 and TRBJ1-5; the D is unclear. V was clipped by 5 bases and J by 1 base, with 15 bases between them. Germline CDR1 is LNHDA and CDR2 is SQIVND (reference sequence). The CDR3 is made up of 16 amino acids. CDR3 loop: CASSALHGRSNQPQHF. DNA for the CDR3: TGTGCCAGTAGTGCCCTCCATGGGAGGAGCAATCAGCCCCAGCATTTT.

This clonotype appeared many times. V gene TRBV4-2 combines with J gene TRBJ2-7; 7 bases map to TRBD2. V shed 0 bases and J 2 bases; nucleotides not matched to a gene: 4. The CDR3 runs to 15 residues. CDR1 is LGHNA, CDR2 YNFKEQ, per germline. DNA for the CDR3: TGTGCCAGCAGCCAAGATATCGGGAGGACCTACGAGCAGTACTTC. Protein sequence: CASSQDIGRTYEQYF.

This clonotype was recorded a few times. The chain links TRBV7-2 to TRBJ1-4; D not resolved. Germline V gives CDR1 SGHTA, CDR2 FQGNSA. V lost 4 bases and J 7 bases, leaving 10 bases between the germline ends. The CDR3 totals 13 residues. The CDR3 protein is CASSSIPPEKLFF. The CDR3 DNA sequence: TGTGCCAGCAGCTCAATACCCCCTGAAAAACTGTTTTTT.

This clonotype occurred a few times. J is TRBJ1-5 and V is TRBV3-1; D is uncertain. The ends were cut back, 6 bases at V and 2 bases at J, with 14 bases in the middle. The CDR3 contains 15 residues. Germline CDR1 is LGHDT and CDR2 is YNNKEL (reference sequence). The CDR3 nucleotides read TGTGCCAGCAGTGCCGGAGGGTATGGCAATCAGCCCCAGCATTTT. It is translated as CASSAGGYGNQPQHF.

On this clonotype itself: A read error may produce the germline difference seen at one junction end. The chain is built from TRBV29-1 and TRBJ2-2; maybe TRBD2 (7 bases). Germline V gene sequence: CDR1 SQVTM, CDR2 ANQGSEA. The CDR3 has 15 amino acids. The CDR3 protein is CSVETGEGVGGELLF. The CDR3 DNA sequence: TGCAGCGTTGAAACCGGGGAGGGGGTGGGCGGGGAGCTGCTTTTT.

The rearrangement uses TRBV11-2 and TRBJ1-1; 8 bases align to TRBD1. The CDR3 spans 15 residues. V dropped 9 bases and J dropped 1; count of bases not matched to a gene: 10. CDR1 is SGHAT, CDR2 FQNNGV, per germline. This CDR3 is CASSRQGSGNTEAFF. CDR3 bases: TGTGCCAGTAGCAGACAGGGGTCGGGGAACACTGAAGCTTTCTTT.

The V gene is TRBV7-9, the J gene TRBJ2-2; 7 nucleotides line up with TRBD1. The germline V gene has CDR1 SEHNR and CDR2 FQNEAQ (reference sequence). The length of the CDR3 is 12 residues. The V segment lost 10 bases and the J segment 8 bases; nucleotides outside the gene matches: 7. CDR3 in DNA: TGTGCCAACAAGGGACAGACAGGGGAGCTGTTTTTT. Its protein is CANKGQTGELFF.

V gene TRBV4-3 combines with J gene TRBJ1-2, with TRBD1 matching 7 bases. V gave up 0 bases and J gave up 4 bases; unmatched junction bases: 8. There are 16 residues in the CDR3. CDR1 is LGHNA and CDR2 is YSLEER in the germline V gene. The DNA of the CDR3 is TGCGCCAGCAGCCAAGAAGCAGGGGAGGGGGCCTATGGCTACACCTTC. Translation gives CASSQEAGEGAYGYTF.

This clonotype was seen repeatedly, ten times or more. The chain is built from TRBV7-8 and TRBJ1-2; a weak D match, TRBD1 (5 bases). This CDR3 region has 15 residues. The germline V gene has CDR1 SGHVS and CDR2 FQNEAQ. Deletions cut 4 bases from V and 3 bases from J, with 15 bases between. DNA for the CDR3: TGTGCCAGCAGCTCGAGAAGACAGCGGGACTATGGCTACACCTTC. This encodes CASSSRRQRDYGYTF. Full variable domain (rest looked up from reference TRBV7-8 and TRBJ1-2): GAGVSQSPRYKVAKRGQDVALRCDPISGHVSLFWYQQALGQGPEFLTYFQNEAQLDKSGLPSDRFFAERPEGSVSTLKIQRTQQEDSAVYLCASSSRRQRDYGYTFGSGTRLTVV.

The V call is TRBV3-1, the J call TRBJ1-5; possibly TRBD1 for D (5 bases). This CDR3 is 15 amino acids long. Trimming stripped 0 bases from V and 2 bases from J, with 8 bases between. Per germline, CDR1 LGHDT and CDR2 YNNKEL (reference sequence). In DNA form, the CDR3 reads TGTGCCAGCAGCCAAGAGGGGGTAGGCAATCAGCCCCAGCATTTT. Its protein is CASSQEGVGNQPQHF.

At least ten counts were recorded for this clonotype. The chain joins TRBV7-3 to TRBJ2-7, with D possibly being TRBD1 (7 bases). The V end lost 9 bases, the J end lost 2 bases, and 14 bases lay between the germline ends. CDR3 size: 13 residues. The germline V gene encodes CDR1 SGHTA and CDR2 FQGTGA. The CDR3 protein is CASPRDRTYEQYF. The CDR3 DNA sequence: TGTGCCAGTCCGCGGGACAGAACCTACGAGCAGTACTTC.

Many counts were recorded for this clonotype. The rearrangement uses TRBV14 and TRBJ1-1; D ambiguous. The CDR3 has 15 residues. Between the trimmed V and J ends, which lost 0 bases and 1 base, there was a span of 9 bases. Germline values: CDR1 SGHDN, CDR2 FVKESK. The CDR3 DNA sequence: TGTGCCAGCAGCCAAGATTGGGTTACGAACACTGAAGCTTTCTTT. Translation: CASSQDWVTNTEAFF. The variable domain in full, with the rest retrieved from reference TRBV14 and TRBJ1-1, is EAGVTQFPSHSVIEKGQTVTLRCDPISGHDNLYWYRRVMGKEIKFLLHFVKESKQDESGMPNNRFLAERTGGTYSTLKVQPAELEDSGVYFCASSQDWVTNTEAFFGQGTRLTVV.

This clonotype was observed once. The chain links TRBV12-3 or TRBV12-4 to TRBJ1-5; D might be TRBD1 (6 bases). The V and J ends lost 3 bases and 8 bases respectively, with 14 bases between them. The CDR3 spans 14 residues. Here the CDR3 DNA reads TGTGCCAGCAGTTTCGGACAGAGTATAGAGCCCCAGCATTTT. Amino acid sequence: CASSFGQSIEPQHF.

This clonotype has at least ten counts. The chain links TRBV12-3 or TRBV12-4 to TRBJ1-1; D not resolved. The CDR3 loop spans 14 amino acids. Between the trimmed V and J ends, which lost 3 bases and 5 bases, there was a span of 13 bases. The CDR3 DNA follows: TGTGCCAGCAGTTTCTGGTCCCTGGATACTGAAGCTTTCTTT. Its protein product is CASSFWSLDTEAFF.

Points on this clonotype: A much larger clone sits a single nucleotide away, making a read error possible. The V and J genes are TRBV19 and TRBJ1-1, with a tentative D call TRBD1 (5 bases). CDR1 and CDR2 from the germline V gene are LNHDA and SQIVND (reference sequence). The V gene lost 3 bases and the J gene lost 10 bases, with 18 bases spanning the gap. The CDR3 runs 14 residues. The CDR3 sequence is CASSIGGTVSGAFF. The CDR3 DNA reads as TGTGCCAGTAGTATCGGGGGGACGGTTTCCGGAGCTTTCTTT. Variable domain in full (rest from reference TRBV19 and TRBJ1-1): DGGITQSPKYLFRKEGQNVTLSCEQNLNHDAMYWYRQDPGQGLRLIYYSQIVNDFQKGDIAEGYSVSREKKESFPLTVTSAQKNPTAFYLCASSIGGTVSGAFFGQGTRLTVV.

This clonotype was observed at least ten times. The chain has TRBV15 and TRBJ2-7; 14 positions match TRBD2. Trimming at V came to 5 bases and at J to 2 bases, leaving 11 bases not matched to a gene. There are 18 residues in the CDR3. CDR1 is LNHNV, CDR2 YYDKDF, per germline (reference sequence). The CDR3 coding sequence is TGTGCCACCAGCGAAATGGGACTAGCGGGGGAACTCACCTACGAGCAGTACTTC. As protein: CATSEMGLAGELTYEQYF. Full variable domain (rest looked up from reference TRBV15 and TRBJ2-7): DAMVIQNPRYQVTQFGKPVTLSCSQTLNHNVMYWYQQKSSQAPKLLFHYYDKDFNNEADTPDNFQSRRPNTSFCFLDIRSPGLGDTAMYLCATSEMGLAGELTYEQYFGPGTRLTVT.

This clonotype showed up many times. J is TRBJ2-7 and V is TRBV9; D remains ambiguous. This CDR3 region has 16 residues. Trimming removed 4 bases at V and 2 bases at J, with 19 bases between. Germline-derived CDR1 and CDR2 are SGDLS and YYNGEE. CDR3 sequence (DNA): TGTGCCAGCAGCCCGAGATTAGGGCCCAGTCCCTACGAGCAGTACTTC. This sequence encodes CASSPRLGPSPYEQYF.

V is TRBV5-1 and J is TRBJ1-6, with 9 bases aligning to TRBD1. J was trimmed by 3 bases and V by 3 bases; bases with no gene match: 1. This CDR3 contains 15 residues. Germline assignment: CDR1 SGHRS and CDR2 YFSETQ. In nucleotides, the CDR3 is TGCGCCAGCAGCTGGGGACAGGGCTATAATTCACCCCTCCACTTT. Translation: CASSWGQGYNSPLHF.

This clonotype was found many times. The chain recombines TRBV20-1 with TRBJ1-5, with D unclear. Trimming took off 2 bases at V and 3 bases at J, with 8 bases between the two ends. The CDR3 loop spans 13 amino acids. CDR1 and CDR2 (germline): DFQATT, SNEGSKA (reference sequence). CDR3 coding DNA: TGCAGTGCTAGAAGGCAGGACAATCAGCCCCAGCATTTT. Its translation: CSARRQDNQPQHF.

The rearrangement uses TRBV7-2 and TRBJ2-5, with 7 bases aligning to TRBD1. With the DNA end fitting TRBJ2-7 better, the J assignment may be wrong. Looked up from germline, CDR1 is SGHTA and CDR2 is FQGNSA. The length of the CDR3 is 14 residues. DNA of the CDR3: TGTGCCAGCAGCTTACCTCAAGACAGGGACGAGCAGTACTTC. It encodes CASSLPQDRDEQYF.